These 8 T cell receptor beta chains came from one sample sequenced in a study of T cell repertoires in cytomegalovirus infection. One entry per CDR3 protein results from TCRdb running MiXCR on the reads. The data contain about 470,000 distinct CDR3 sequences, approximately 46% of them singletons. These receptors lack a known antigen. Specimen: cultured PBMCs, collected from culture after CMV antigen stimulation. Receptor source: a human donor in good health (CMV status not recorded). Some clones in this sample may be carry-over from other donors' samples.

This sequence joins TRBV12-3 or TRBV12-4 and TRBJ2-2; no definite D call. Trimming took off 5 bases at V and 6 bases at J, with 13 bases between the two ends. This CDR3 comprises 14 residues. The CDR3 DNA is TGTGCCAGCAGTCCACCACCCGTCCCCGGGGAGCTGTTTTTT. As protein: CASSPPPVPGELFF.

CDR3 in amino acids: CASMLAGEQETQYF. Here the CDR3 DNA reads TGTGCCAGCATGCTGGCTGGGGAACAAGAGACCCAGTACTTC. The chain uses TRBV19 and TRBJ2-5; D gene uncertain. The V end lost 9 bases, the J end lost 2 bases, and 16 bases lay between the germline ends. Germline V gene data show CDR1 as LNHDA and CDR2 as SQIVND (reference sequence). This CDR3 contains 14 residues.

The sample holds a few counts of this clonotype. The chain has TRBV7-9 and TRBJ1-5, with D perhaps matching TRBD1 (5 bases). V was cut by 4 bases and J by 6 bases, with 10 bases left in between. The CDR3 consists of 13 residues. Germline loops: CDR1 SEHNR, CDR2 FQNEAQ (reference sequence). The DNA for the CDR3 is TGTGCCAGCAGCTGGGACGGGCTTCAGCCCCAGCATTTT. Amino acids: CASSWDGLQPQHF.

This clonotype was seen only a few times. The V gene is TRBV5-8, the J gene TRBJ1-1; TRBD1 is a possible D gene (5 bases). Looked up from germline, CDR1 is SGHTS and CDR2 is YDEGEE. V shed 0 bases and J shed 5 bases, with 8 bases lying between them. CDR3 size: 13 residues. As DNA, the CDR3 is TGTGCCAGCAGCTTGGTGTGGGGGACTGAAGCTTTCTTT. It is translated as CASSLVWGTEAFF.

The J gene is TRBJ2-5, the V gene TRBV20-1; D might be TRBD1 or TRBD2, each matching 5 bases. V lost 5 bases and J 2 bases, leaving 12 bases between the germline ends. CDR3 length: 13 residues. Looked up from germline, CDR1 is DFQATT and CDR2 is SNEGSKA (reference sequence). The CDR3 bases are TGCAGTGCTCAGGACAAGCGGCAAGAGACCCAGTACTTC. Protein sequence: CSAQDKRQETQYF.

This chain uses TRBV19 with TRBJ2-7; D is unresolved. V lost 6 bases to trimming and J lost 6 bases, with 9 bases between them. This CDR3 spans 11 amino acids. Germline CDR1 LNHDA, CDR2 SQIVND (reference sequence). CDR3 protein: CASSPWGEQYF. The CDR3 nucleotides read TGTGCCAGTAGCCCCTGGGGCGAGCAGTACTTC.

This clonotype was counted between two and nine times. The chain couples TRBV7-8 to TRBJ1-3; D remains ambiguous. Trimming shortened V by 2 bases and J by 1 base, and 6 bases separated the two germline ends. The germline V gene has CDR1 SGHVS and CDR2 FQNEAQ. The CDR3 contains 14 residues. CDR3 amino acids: CASSLSQSGNTIYF. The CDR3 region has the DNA TGTGCCAGCAGCTTAAGCCAGTCTGGAAACACCATATATTTT.

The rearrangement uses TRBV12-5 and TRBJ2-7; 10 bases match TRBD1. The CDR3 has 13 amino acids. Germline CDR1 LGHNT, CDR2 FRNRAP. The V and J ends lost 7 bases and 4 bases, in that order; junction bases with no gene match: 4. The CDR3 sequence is CASAWGQGYEQYF. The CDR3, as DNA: TGTGCTAGTGCCTGGGGACAGGGGTACGAGCAGTACTTC.